Shown below are 8 T cell receptor beta chains from a single sample sequenced in a study of molecular identifiers for immune sequencing clone quantification (dated by TCRdb to 2016 to 2018). Library prep was done by PCR. Sequencing was performed on an Illumina HiSeq 4000. TCRdb itself trimmed the public reads at Q25 with fastp, ran MiXCR and retained productive beta chains. Rows matching on CDR3 protein sequence are summarized as one entry with the most common DNA and genes. For this sample there are under 650,000 distinct CDR3 sequences; about 20% appear just once. 0.7% to 1% of the sample is held by the ten biggest clonotypes. The sample taken for sequencing was naive CD8+ T cells from blood, with Jurkat cell RNA spiked in. The cell subset or site label corresponds to: FACS-sorted CD8+CD4-CCR7+CD45RA+ naive T cells. Receptors originate from a human donor in good health. Some libraries in this study had Jurkat cell RNA spiked in.

This clonotype was seen a handful of times. The chain recombines TRBV18 with TRBJ2-2; D is uncertain. V was clipped by 6 bases and J by 3 bases, with 20 bases between them. The CDR3 is made up of 17 amino acids. Germline lookup yields CDR1 KGHSH and CDR2 LQKENI. Written as DNA, the CDR3 is TGTGCCAGCTCTCTTCCCGTCGGTAGAATGGACACCGGGGAGCTGTTTTTT. As protein: CASSLPVGRMDTGELFF.

J is TRBJ1-6 and V is TRBV2, with TRBD1 as a possible D gene (5 bases). Trimming stripped 3 bases from V and 7 bases from J, with 13 bases between. The CDR3 has 15 residues. Germline V gene lookup returns CDR1 SNHLY and CDR2 FYNNEI. The CDR3 DNA is TGTGCCAGCAGTGACGAGGCAGGGATGAATTCACCCCTCCACTTT. It specifies CASSDEAGMNSPLHF.

This clonotype was seen repeatedly, ten times or more. The chain recombines TRBV2 with TRBJ1-5, with D possibly being TRBD1 (5 bases). Trimming took 11 bases from V and 6 from J, leaving 23 bases between them. Germline V CDR1 and CDR2: SNHLY, FYNNEI. The CDR3 covers 15 residues. The CDR3 nucleotides are TGTGCCTCCGAGCCCGGGACCGCCAGCCGTCAGCCCCAGCATTTT. This translates into CASEPGTASRQPQHF.

Many counts were recorded for this clonotype. This sequence joins TRBV5-6 and TRBJ2-7, with 13 positions matching TRBD2. This CDR3 comprises 15 residues. The germline CDR1 and CDR2 sequences are SGHDT and YYEEEE. The V segment lost 0 bases and the J segment 9 bases; nucleotides outside the gene matches: 6. Here the CDR3 DNA reads TGTGCCAGCAGCTTGGGAAGACTAGCGGGAGGAGCGCAGTACTTC. It translates to CASSLGRLAGGAQYF.

This clonotype was seen ten or more times. The rearrangement uses TRBV4-3 and TRBJ1-1; TRBD1 matches 7 bases. Germline CDR1 and CDR2: LGHNA and YSLEER. V shed 0 bases and J 9 bases; nucleotides not matched to a gene: 10. The CDR3 has 15 amino acids. The CDR3 sequence is CASSQERIGTAKAFF. CDR3 in DNA: TGCGCCAGCAGCCAAGAGAGGATAGGGACAGCCAAAGCTTTCTTT.

The chain employs TRBV6-2 or TRBV6-3 and TRBJ2-1, with 11 bases that match TRBD2. V dropped 5 bases and J dropped 6; count of bases not matched to a gene: 6. This CDR3 has 15 amino acids. The germline CDR1 and CDR2 sequences are MNHEY and SVGEGT. As DNA, the CDR3 is TGTGCCAGCAGTCGACTAGCGGGATCCCTCAATGAGCAGTTCTTC. Amino acid sequence: CASSRLAGSLNEQFF.

Concerning this clonotype: This may stem from a read error, because a much larger clone lies one nucleotide away. The CDR3 reads CASQNTPNEKLSF. The CDR3 DNA is TGTGCCAGCCAGAATACCCCCAATGAAAAACTGTCTTTT. This chain links TRBV2 with TRBJ1-4; the D is unclear. Germline values: CDR1 SNHLY, CDR2 FYNNEI. This CDR3 is 13 amino acids long.

V is TRBV7-9 and J is TRBJ2-2; D is uncertain. The V gene's germline CDR1 is SEHNR and CDR2 FQNEAQ (reference sequence). Between the trimmed V and J ends, which lost 3 bases and 4 bases, there was a span of 15 bases. The CDR3 sequence is 16 residues long. The CDR3 DNA follows: TGTGCCAGCAGCTTTGAGAGACACCCAACCACCGGGGAGCTGTTTTTT. This translates into CASSFERHPTTGELFF.